Included here is one TCR beta chain sequence, with context. This sample is part of a study of identical twins. The CDR3 runs 14 residues. Trimming shortened V by 7 bases and J by 1 base, and 13 bases separated the two germline ends. TCRdb fed the 5' RACE reads into MiXCR, producing one record per CDR3 protein. The sample lists some 630,000 distinct CDR3 sequences, just over 7% occurring once. The same specimen was also included in a second study, on yellow fever vaccine responses in identical twins.

This TCR came from a woman aged 18-30 years in good health. The chain links TRBV12-3 or TRBV12-4 to TRBJ1-1, with D unclear. Sequencing was performed on PBMCs. Here the CDR3 reads CASTRRTENTEAFF. Here the CDR3 DNA reads TGTGCCAGCACCCGAAGGACCGAGAACACTGAAGCTTTCTTT.